Shown below are 11 T cell receptor beta chains from a single sample sequenced in a study of OX40 agonist ivuxolimab in advanced cancers. The protocol was immunoSEQ multiplex PCR, while the TCRdb copy is restricted to in-frame clones and leaves out a portion. The sample shows about 64,000 clones, 85% of them seen only once. The sample in question was CD4+ or CD8+ T cells sorted from blood, obtained in a trial of the OX40 agonist ivuxolimab. These receptors were collected from an adult with an advanced solid tumor such as melanoma, head and neck, liver or kidney cancer.

The chain joins TRBV28 to TRBJ2-1; D remains ambiguous. In germline, CDR1 is MDHEN, CDR2 SYDVKM. Trimming removed 3 bases from V and 6 bases from J, with 15 bases in between. The CDR3 covers 15 residues. CDR3: CASSFPRLPGNEQFF. The CDR3 nucleotides read TGTGCCAGCAGTTTCCCCCGACTCCCCGGCAATGAGCAGTTCTTC. Looking up the rest from reference TRBV28 and TRBJ2-1 gives the full variable domain: DVKVTQSSRYLVKRTGEKVFLECVQDMDHENMFWYRQDPGLGLRLIYFSYDVKMKEKGDIPEGYSVSREKKERFSLILESASTNQTSMYLCASSFPRLPGNEQFFGPGTRLTVL.

This rearrangement joins TRBV18 to TRBJ1-4; a possible D gene is TRBD1 (5 bases). This CDR3 region has 12 residues. The V gene's germline CDR1 is KGHSH and CDR2 LQKENI. V was trimmed by 3 bases and J by 11 bases, leaving 10 bases between them. The CDR3 DNA follows: TGTGCCAGCTCACCCAGGGACGCGAAACTGTTTTTT. It is translated as CASSPRDAKLFF.

The genes are TRBV6-5 and TRBJ2-1; 7 bases are a match to TRBD1. The trim removed 3 bases at V and 3 bases at J, leaving 5 bases unmatched. There are 15 residues in the CDR3. The germline CDR1 and CDR2 sequences are MNHEY and SVGAGI. The CDR3 DNA is TGTGCCAGCAGTTATACCCGGACAGGCTACAATGAGCAGTTCTTC. Translating gives CASSYTRTGYNEQFF.

This chain joins TRBV4-3 and TRBJ2-6; TRBD1 matches at 11 bases. Germline V CDR1 and CDR2: LGHNA, YSLEER. The CDR3 consists of 16 residues. J gave up 4 bases and V 8 bases, and 7 bases lay outside the gene matches. CDR3 sequence: CASQDRGPTGANVLTF. In DNA, the CDR3 is TGCGCCAGCCAGGACAGGGGGCCGACCGGGGCCAACGTCCTGACTTTC.

This clone was seen a single time. The CDR3, as DNA: TGCAGCGTTGAAGGGGGGGCTCCTCCCACCACAGATACGCAGTATTTT. Protein product: CSVEGGAPPTTDTQYF. The genes are TRBV29-1 and TRBJ2-3; D could derive from TRBD1 or TRBD2 (6 bases each). V was clipped by 1 base and J by 2 bases, with 16 bases between them. Germline V gene sequence: CDR1 SQVTM, CDR2 ANQGSEA. The CDR3 sequence is 16 residues long.

V gene TRBV28 combines with J gene TRBJ2-7; D possibly corresponds to TRBD2 (6 bases). Between the trimmed V and J ends, which lost 2 bases and 6 bases, there was a span of 8 bases. This CDR3 comprises 12 residues. CDR1 MDHEN and CDR2 SYDVKM come from the germline V gene. The CDR3 DNA sequence: TGTGCCAGCAGTTTAGGAGGGCTCGAGCAGTACTTC. Its translation is CASSLGGLEQYF.

The CDR3, as DNA: TGTGCCAGCAGCTTTCCCCAAGATACGCAGTATTTT. It encodes CASSFPQDTQYF. The chain uses TRBV5-4 and TRBJ2-3; no definite D call. The CDR3 length is 12 residues. Germline loops: CDR1 SGHNT, CDR2 YYREEE (reference sequence). V was clipped by 2 bases and J by 5 bases, with 6 bases between them.

V gene TRBV6-5 combines with J gene TRBJ2-3; D uncertain. Trimming removed 5 bases at V and 5 bases at J, with 5 bases between. The CDR3 covers 11 residues. The germline V gene encodes CDR1 MNHEY and CDR2 SVGAGI. The CDR3 sequence: CASSPIDTQYF. In nucleotides, the CDR3 is TGTGCCAGCAGTCCGATAGATACGCAGTATTTT.

This clone was observed a single time. The gene calls are TRBV19 and TRBJ2-1, with 9 bases lining up with TRBD2. Germline lookup yields CDR1 LNHDA and CDR2 SQIVND (reference sequence). This CDR3 contains 14 residues. J gave up 3 bases and V 7 bases, and 4 bases lay outside the gene matches. The CDR3 bases are TGTGCCAGTACGACTAGCGGACTCTACAATGAGCAGTTCTTC. Translated, it gives CASTTSGLYNEQFF.

The chain has TRBV29-1 and TRBJ1-1; D is possibly TRBD1 (5 bases). The ends were cut back, 4 bases at V and 3 bases at J, with 12 bases in the middle. The V gene's germline CDR1 is SQVTM and CDR2 ANQGSEA. This CDR3 is 13 amino acids long. The CDR3 loop reads CSVGTTLYTEAFF. In DNA form, the CDR3 reads TGCAGCGTTGGGACAACTCTATACACTGAAGCTTTCTTT.

This chain links TRBV7-2 with TRBJ2-3; 9 positions match TRBD2. V shed 5 bases, J shed 6 bases, and the junction held 15 bases outside the gene matches. Germline V CDR1 and CDR2: SGHTA, FQGNSA. The CDR3 totals 17 residues. The CDR3 here is CASSRVAGGPGVDTQYF. The CDR3 DNA reads as TGTGCCAGCAGCCGAGTCGCGGGGGGGCCTGGTGTGGATACGCAGTATTTT.